The 15 T cell receptor beta chains presented below share a single source sample, sequenced in a study of T cell repertoires in cytomegalovirus infection. No cognate antigen is known for these TCRs. TCRdb reprocessed the reads with MiXCR, giving one entry per CDR3 protein. The sample lists roughly 730,000 distinct CDR3 sequences, roughly 33% seen once, with about 20% in the top ten. The starting material was cultured PBMCs, obtained from culture after CMV antigen stimulation. These receptors came from a human donor in good health (CMV status not recorded). Some clones in this sample may be carry-over from other donors' samples.

The rearrangement uses TRBV18 and TRBJ1-1; 11 positions agree with TRBD1. CDR3 length: 14 amino acids. The trim removed 6 bases at V and 7 bases at J, leaving 7 bases unmatched. Per germline, CDR1 KGHSH and CDR2 LQKENI. Here the CDR3 reads CASSQDRGLSEAFF. As DNA, the CDR3 is TGTGCCAGCTCTCAGGACAGGGGGCTTAGTGAAGCTTTCTTT.

This clonotype has only a few counts. The chain links TRBV7-2 to TRBJ2-7; 7 bases map to TRBD1. This CDR3 comprises 14 residues. Germline CDR1 SGHTA, CDR2 FQGNSA. V gave up 5 bases and J gave up 2 bases; unmatched junction bases: 6. The chain's CDR3 is CASSNYRGPYEQYF. CDR3 nucleotide sequence: TGTGCCAGCAGCAACTACAGGGGACCCTACGAGCAGTACTTC. The variable domain in full, completed from reference TRBV7-2 and TRBJ2-7, reads GAGVSQSPSNKVTEKGKDVELRCDPISGHTALYWYRQSLGQGLEFLIYFQGNSAPDKSGLPSDRFSAERTGGSVSTLTIQRTQQEDSAVYLCASSNYRGPYEQYFGPGTRLTVT.

This chain connects TRBV6-5 to TRBJ1-1; the D is unclear. Germline CDR1 reads MNHEY; CDR2 reads SVGAGI. V lost 0 bases and J 6 bases, leaving 8 bases between the germline ends. This CDR3 region has 13 residues. The DNA of the CDR3 is TGTGCCAGCAGTTACTCCCCCGATTCTGAAGCTTTCTTT. Its protein product is CASSYSPDSEAFF.

This rearrangement joins TRBV7-3 to TRBJ1-2, with no clear D. V was cut by 4 bases and J by 7 bases, with 16 bases left in between. CDR1 is SGHTA, CDR2 FQGTGA, per germline. This CDR3 has 14 residues. In nucleotides, the CDR3 is TGTGCCAGCAGCTGGGAGAGCTCCCTCGGTGGCTACACCTTC. It translates to CASSWESSLGGYTF.

The chain combines TRBV6-6 with TRBJ1-1; TRBD1 is a possible D gene (5 bases). The ends were cut back, 6 bases at V and 5 bases at J, with 10 bases in the middle. Germline CDR1 and CDR2: MNHNY and SVGAGI (reference sequence). This CDR3 has 12 residues. The CDR3 DNA follows: TGTGCCAGCAGCTTGGACAAGACTGAAGCTTTCTTT. Translated, it gives CASSLDKTEAFF.

This clonotype was picked up a small number of times. The V and J genes are TRBV4-2 and TRBJ2-7; 10 bases match TRBD2. The CDR3 spans 16 residues. In germline, CDR1 is LGHNA, CDR2 YNFKEQ. Trimming removed 0 bases from V and 7 bases from J; junction bases left unmatched: 9. CDR3 in amino acids: CASSQDVLAGVVEQYF. Here the CDR3 DNA reads TGTGCCAGCAGCCAAGATGTCCTAGCGGGGGTGGTTGAGCAGTACTTC.

This clonotype was found a few times. This sequence joins TRBV6-1 and TRBJ2-1; D might be TRBD2 (6 bases). Germline V gene data show CDR1 as MNHNS and CDR2 as SASEGT. Trimming took off 8 bases at V and 5 bases at J, with 13 bases between the two ends. CDR3 size: 13 residues. The CDR3 region has the DNA TGTGCCAGCGGGAGCGGGCCGGACAATGAGCAGTTCTTC. As protein: CASGSGPDNEQFF.

This rearrangement joins TRBV7-2 to TRBJ1-4, with a possible D match to TRBD1 (6 bases). The V gene's germline CDR1 is SGHTA and CDR2 FQGNSA. The V end lost 4 bases, the J end lost 7 bases, and 13 bases lay between the germline ends. The CDR3 spans 14 residues. Written as DNA, the CDR3 is TGTGCCAGCAGCTACAAGGGACAACGTGAAAAACTGTTTTTT. It yields the protein CASSYKGQREKLFF.

The rearrangement joins TRBV11-2 to TRBJ1-2; perhaps TRBD1 as D (5 bases). From germline, CDR1 is SGHAT and CDR2 FQNNGV. V lost 7 bases to trimming and J lost 4 bases, with 13 bases between them. The CDR3 has 13 amino acids. The CDR3 here is CASNQGSTYGYTF. The CDR3 DNA sequence: TGTGCCAGCAACCAGGGAAGTACCTATGGCTACACCTTC.

The sample holds a few counts of this clonotype. The chain combines TRBV7-2 with TRBJ2-2; D possibly corresponds to TRBD2 (6 bases). The length of the CDR3 is 15 residues. The V gene's germline CDR1 is SGHTA and CDR2 FQGNSA. Trimming shortened V by 5 bases and J by 3 bases, and 13 bases separated the two germline ends. The chain's CDR3 is CASSTPGLDTGELFF. For the CDR3, the DNA is TGTGCCAGCAGCACGCCGGGACTTGACACCGGGGAGCTGTTTTTT.

The gene calls are TRBV6-5 and TRBJ2-7; 8 nucleotides agree with TRBD2. Germline values: CDR1 MNHEY, CDR2 SVGAGI. Trimming cost V 8 bases and J 4 bases; bases outside gene matches: 13. The length of the CDR3 is 15 residues. CDR3 DNA: TGTGCCAGCGGAATTGCAAGCGGGAGTAGATACGAGCAGTACTTC. Protein: CASGIASGSRYEQYF.

This clonotype has ten or more counts. The chain employs TRBV7-2 and TRBJ1-1; the D gene is possibly TRBD1 (6 bases). Trimming removed 3 bases from V and 11 bases from J, with 19 bases in between. The CDR3 has 14 amino acids. The germline gives CDR1 SGHTA, CDR2 FQGNSA. In DNA, the CDR3 is TGTGCCAGCAGCTTGAGGAGGACAGAAGGTCCGGCTTTCTTT. Translation: CASSLRRTEGPAFF.

The chain links TRBV9 to TRBJ2-3; D ambiguous. V lost 4 bases to trimming and J lost 2 bases, with 11 bases between them. CDR1 is SGDLS and CDR2 is YYNGEE in the germline V gene. This CDR3 has 14 residues. CDR3 nucleotide sequence: TGTGCCAGCAGCTCAGACGGCTTCACAGATACGCAGTATTTT. Protein product: CASSSDGFTDTQYF.

This clonotype was counted ten times or more. This chain connects TRBV7-2 to TRBJ1-6; a weak D match, TRBD1 (5 bases). The CDR3 has 14 amino acids. CDR1 and CDR2 (germline): SGHTA, FQGNSA. The V end lost 4 bases, the J end lost 15 bases, and 19 bases lay between the germline ends. The CDR3, as DNA: TGTGCCAGCAGCTCCGACTGGGGGGGACGTCTCCTCCACTTT. It yields the protein CASSSDWGGRLLHF. The full variable domain, completed using reference TRBV7-2 and TRBJ1-6, is GAGVSQSPSNKVTEKGKDVELRCDPISGHTALYWYRQSLGQGLEFLIYFQGNSAPDKSGLPSDRFSAERTGGSVSTLTIQRTQQEDSAVYLCASSSDWGGRLLHFGNGTRLTVT.

This chain links TRBV10-3 with TRBJ1-2; D gene uncertain. The length of the CDR3 is 16 residues. In germline, CDR1 is ENHRY, CDR2 SYGVKD. Trimming left V 0 bases short and J 6 bases short, with 17 bases between. CDR3 nucleotides: TGTGCCATCAGTGAGTCTTTAGGAGGGCGGATGGATGGCTACACCTTC. Translated, it gives CAISESLGGRMDGYTF.